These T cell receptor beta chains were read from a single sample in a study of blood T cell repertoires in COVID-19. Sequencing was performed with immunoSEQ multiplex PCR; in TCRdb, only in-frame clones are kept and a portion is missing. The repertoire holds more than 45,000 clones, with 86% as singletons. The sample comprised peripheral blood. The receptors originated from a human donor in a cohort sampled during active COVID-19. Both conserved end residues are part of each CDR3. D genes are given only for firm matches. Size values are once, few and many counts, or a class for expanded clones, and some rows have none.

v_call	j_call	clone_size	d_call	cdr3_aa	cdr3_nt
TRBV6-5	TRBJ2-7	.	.	CASSYLRGTSYEQYF	TGTGCCAGCAGTTACTTGCGGGGAACCTCCTACGAGCAGTACTTC
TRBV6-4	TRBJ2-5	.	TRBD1	CASSTTGGAGTQYF	TGTGCCAGCAGTACCACAGGGGGCGCAGGGACCCAGTACTTC
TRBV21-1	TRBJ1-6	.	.	CASSKDIPQEVRDTNSPLHF	TGTGCCAGCAGCAAAGATATTCCCCAGGAAGTCCGGGACACTAATTCACCCCTCCACTTT
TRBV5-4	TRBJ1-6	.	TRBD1	CASSPGTGKMSPLHF	TGTGCCAGCAGCCCCGGGACAGGGAAAATGTCACCCCTCCACTTT
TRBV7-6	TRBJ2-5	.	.	CASSPLRQETQYF	TGTGCCAGCAGCCCACTCCGTCAAGAGACCCAGTACTTC
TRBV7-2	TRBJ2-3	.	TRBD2	CASSLGGLSGGADTQYF	TGTGCCAGCAGCTTAGGGGGGCTAAGCGGGGGCGCAGATACGCAGTATTTT
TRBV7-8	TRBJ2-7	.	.	CASMVETGLSYEQYF	TGTGCCAGCATGGTGGAGACTGGCTTATCCTACGAGCAGTACTTC
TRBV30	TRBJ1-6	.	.	CAWGTLRARNSPLHF	TGTGCCTGGGGGACTTTGAGGGCGAGGAATTCACCCCTCCACTTT
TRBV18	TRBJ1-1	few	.	CASSPSGGNTEAFF	TGTGCCAGCTCACCATCTGGCGGAAACACTGAAGCTTTCTTT
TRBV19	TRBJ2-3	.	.	CASSVGMDTQYF	TGTGCCAGTAGCGTCGGGATGGATACGCAGTATTTT
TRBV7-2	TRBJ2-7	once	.	CASSSWSGGPGEQYF	TGTGCCAGCAGCTCGTGGTCAGGGGGGCCGGGTGAGCAGTACTTC
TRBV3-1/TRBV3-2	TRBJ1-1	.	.	CASSQGGGVEAFF	TGTGCCAGCAGCCAAGGAGGGGGAGTGGAAGCTTTCTTT
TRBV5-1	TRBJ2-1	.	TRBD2	CASSPVGGGGSYNEQFF	TGCGCCAGCAGCCCGGTAGGAGGCGGGGGATCTTACAATGAGCAGTTCTTC
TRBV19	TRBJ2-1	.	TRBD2	CASKTGTRDEQFF	TGTGCCAGTAAAACCGGGACTAGGGATGAGCAGTTCTTC
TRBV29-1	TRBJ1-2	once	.	CSVGGNYGYTF	TGCAGCGTTGGAGGGAACTATGGCTACACCTTC
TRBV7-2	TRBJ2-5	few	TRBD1	CASSVGTGQGETQYF	TGTGCCAGCAGCGTGGGGACAGGTCAAGGGGAGACCCAGTACTTC
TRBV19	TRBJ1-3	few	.	CASGPGSGNTIYF	TGTGCCAGTGGCCCGGGCTCTGGAAACACCATATATTTT
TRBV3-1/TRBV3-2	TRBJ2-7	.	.	CASSLRQRTYEQYF	TGTGCCAGCAGCCTTCGACAGCGTACCTACGAGCAGTACTTC
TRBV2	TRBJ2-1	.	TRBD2	CASSEAPRGVTYNEQFF	TGTGCCAGCAGTGAAGCTCCACGGGGGGTAACATACAATGAGCAGTTCTTC
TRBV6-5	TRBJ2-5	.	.	CASSYSSGFETQYF	TGTGCCAGCAGTTACTCGAGCGGGTTTGAGACCCAGTACTTC
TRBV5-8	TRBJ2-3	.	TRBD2	CASSSASGGTDTQYF	TGTGCCAGCAGCTCAGCTAGCGGGGGCACAGATACGCAGTATTTT
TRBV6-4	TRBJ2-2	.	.	CASRQENTGELFF	TGTGCCAGCAGACAGGAGAATACCGGGGAGCTGTTTTTT
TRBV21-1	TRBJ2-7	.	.	CAGGQGAYEQYF	TGTGCCGGGGGGCAGGGGGCCTACGAGCAGTACTTC
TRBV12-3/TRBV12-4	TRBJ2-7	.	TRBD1	CASSFTGQGEQYF	TGTGCCAGCAGTTTTACGGGACAGGGCGAGCAGTACTTC
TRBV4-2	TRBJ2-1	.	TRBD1	CASSPTGGGYNEQFF	TGTGCCAGCAGCCCGACAGGGGGTGGTTACAATGAGCAGTTCTTC
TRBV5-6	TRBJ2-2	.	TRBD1	CASSPGTVPGELFF	TGTGCCAGCAGCCCCGGGACAGTCCCCGGGGAGCTGTTTTTT
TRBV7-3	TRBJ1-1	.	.	CASSPTGGGTEAFF	TGTGCCAGCAGCCCCACGGGGGGGGGCACTGAAGCTTTCTTT
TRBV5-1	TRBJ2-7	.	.	CASSKGTPRGQYF	TGCGCCAGCAGCAAAGGGACTCCCCGCGGGCAGTACTTC
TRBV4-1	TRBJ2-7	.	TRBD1	CASSQTSGQTYEQYF	TGCGCCAGCAGCCAGACATCGGGACAGACCTACGAGCAGTACTTC
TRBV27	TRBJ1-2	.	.	CASRRHGRDYGYTF	TGTGCCAGCCGCCGACACGGCAGGGACTATGGCTACACCTTC
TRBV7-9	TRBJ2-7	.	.	CASRQALSSYEQYF	TGTGCCAGCCGACAGGCCCTCTCCTCCTACGAGCAGTACTTC
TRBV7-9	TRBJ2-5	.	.	CASNPTVEETQYF	TGTGCCAGCAACCCGACCGTGGAGGAGACCCAGTACTTC
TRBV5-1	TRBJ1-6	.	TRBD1	CASSLTRGRSYNSPLHF	TGCGCCAGCAGCTTGACAAGGGGGCGATCCTATAATTCACCCCTCCACTTT
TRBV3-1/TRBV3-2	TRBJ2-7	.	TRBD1	CASSQERDRAYEQYF	TGTGCCAGCAGCCAAGAACGGGACAGGGCCTACGAGCAGTACTTC
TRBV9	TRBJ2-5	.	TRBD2	CASRDRTSGGHQETQYF	TGTGCCAGCAGGGATCGAACTAGCGGGGGCCACCAAGAGACCCAGTACTTC
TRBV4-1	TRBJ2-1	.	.	CASSQAYNEQFF	TGCGCCAGCAGCCAAGCGTACAATGAGCAGTTCTTC
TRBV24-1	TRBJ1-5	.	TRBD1	CATSAPGQNQPQHF	TGTGCCACCAGTGCCCCGGGACAGAATCAGCCCCAGCATTTT
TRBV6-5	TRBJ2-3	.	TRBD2	CASSSQRGATDTQYF	TGTGCCAGCAGTTCGCAGCGGGGGGCCACAGATACGCAGTATTTT
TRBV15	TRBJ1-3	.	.	CATSRAADDYSGNTIYF	TGTGCCACCAGCAGAGCGGCGGACGACTACTCTGGAAACACCATATATTTT
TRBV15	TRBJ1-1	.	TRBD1	CATSPRDRVDTEAFF	TGTGCCACCAGCCCCCGGGACAGGGTTGACACTGAAGCTTTCTTT
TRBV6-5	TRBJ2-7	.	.	CASKGADSNYEQYF	TGTGCCAGCAAGGGAGCAGACTCAAACTACGAGCAGTACTTC
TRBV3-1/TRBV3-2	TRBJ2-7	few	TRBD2	CASSEPAGGQNEQYF	TGTGCCAGCAGCGAGCCAGCGGGGGGCCAGAACGAGCAGTACTTC
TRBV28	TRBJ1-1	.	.	CASSVNTEAFF	TGTGCCAGCAGCGTAAACACTGAAGCTTTCTTT
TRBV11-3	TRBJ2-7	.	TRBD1	CASSPGTGEGREQYF	TGTGCCAGCAGTCCGGGGACAGGGGAAGGACGGGAGCAGTACTTC